These 5 T cell receptor beta chains were all obtained from the same sample, sequenced in a study of shared clonotypes between healthy human individuals. Terminally differentiated effector memory CD45RA+ cells were excluded from the naive CD8 cells, which were CD45RO-negative and positively selected for CCR7. Measured with immunoSEQ multiplex PCR; TCRdb has only the in-frame clones, and not every one. The profile shows just over 2,000,000 clones, around 96% of them singletons. The sequenced sample was naive CD8+ T cells sorted from blood. These receptor sequences come from a man between 18 and 35 years old in good health.

The gene calls are TRBV5-6 and TRBJ2-7; 7 positions agree with TRBD1. The CDR3 is 17 amino acids. V shed 1 base and J 0 bases; nucleotides not matched to a gene: 10. Looked up from germline, CDR1 is SGHDT and CDR2 is YYEEEE. This CDR3 reads CASSLWGWGQRSYEQYF. The CDR3 nucleotides are TGTGCCAGCAGCTTGTGGGGGTGGGGACAGCGCTCCTACGAGCAGTACTTC.

V and J are TRBV5-4 and TRBJ2-5; tentatively, D is TRBD1 (5 bases). Trimming stripped 2 bases from V and 5 bases from J, with 10 bases between. The V gene's germline CDR1 is SGHNT and CDR2 YYREEE (reference sequence). The CDR3 is made up of 13 amino acids. This chain's CDR3 is CASSFGASETQYF. CDR3 sequence (DNA): TGTGCCAGCAGCTTTGGGGCCTCGGAGACCCAGTACTTC.

The rearrangement uses TRBV5-5 and TRBJ2-7, with a weak D call TRBD1 (6 bases). V was shortened by 0 bases and J by 3 bases, with 13 bases between the two germline ends. The germline V gene has CDR1 SGHKS and CDR2 YYEKEE (reference sequence). The CDR3 is 15 residues long. The CDR3 spells CASSLVSGDLYEQYF. The CDR3 nucleotides are TGTGCCAGCAGCTTGGTTTCAGGGGATCTCTACGAGCAGTACTTC.

The J gene is TRBJ2-1, the V gene TRBV7-9; 8 bases fit TRBD2. The CDR3 is made up of 15 amino acids. V lost 5 bases, J lost 8 bases, and 11 bases stayed unmatched. In germline, CDR1 is SEHNR, CDR2 FQNEAQ (reference sequence). The CDR3 bases are TGTGCCAGCAGCACGGGACTAGTGGGATCCTATGAGCAGTTCTTC. The encoded protein is CASSTGLVGSYEQFF.

The chain is built from TRBV4-1 and TRBJ2-7, with a tentative D call TRBD2 (5 bases). Germline CDR1 MGHRA, CDR2 YSYEKL. With 3 bases removed from V and 3 bases from J, the gap between germline ends came to 9 bases. CDR3 size: 13 residues. The CDR3 nucleotides read TGCGCCAGCAGCCACGGGATAAACTACGAGCAGTACTTC. Protein: CASSHGINYEQYF.